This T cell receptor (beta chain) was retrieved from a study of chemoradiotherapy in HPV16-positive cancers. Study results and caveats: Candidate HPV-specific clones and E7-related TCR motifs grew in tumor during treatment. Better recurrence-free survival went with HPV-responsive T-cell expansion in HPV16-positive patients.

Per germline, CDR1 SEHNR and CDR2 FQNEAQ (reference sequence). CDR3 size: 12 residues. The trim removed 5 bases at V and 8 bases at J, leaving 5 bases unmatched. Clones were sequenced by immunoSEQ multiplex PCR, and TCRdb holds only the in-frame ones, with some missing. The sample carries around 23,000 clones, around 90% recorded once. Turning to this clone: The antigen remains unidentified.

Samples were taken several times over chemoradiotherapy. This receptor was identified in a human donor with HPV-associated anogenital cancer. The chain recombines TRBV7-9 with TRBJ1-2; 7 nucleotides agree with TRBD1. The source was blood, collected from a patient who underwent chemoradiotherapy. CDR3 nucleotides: TGTGCCAGCAGCCTAAGACAGGGAGGCTACACCTTC. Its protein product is CASSLRQGGYTF. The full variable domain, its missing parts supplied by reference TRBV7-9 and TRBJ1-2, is DTGVSQNPRHKITKRGQNVTFRCDPISEHNRLYWYRQTLGQGPEFLTYFQNEAQLEKSRLLSDRFSAERPKGSFSTLEIQRTEQGDSAMYLCASSLRQGGYTFGSGTRLTVV.